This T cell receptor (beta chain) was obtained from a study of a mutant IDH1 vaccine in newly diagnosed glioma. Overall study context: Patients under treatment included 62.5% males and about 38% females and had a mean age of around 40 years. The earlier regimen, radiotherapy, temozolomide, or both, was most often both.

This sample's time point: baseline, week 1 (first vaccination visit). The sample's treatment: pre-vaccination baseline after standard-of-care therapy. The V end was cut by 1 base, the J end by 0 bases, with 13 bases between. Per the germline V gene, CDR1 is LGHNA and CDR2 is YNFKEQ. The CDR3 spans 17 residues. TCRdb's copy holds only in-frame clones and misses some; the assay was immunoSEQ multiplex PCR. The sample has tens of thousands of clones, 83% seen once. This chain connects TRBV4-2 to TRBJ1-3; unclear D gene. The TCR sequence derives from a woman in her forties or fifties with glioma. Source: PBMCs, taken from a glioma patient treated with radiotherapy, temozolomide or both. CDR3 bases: TGTGCCAGCAGCCAAGGGCAAGATGGGGACTCTGGAAACACCATATATTTT. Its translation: CASSQGQDGDSGNTIYF.